The 32 T cell receptor beta chains reported below all come from one sample, sequenced in a study of breast tumors, draining lymph nodes, adjacent tissues. Using its own MiXCR run on the multiplex PCR reads, TCRdb lists one record per CDR3 protein. There are under 150,000 distinct CDR3 sequences in the sample; roughly 20% occur only once, and about 2.2% lies in the top ten. Axillary draining lymph nodes of breast cancer patients supplied the node samples. Input material: axillary lymph node tissue. Receptors were obtained from a female donor with breast cancer. Some clones in this sample may be carry-over from other donors' samples.

The table lists this clonotype with many counts. V gene TRBV20-1 combines with J gene TRBJ2-1; 10 nucleotides agree with TRBD2. This CDR3 is 18 amino acids long. Germline V lookup: CDR1 DFQATT, CDR2 SNEGSKA (reference sequence). V was clipped by 5 bases and J by 0 bases; unmatched bases: 13. This chain's CDR3 is CSAQSGRAPRRSYNEQFF. The CDR3 DNA reads as TGCAGTGCTCAGAGCGGGAGGGCCCCTAGGCGCTCCTACAATGAGCAGTTCTTC.

This clonotype was counted ten times or more. The chain has TRBV20-1 and TRBJ2-7; perhaps TRBD2 as D (6 bases). Trimming took 3 bases from V and 5 from J, leaving 23 bases between them. This CDR3 has 16 residues. Germline CDR1 reads DFQATT; CDR2 reads SNEGSKA (reference sequence). CDR3 amino acids: CSASMQVGTLSHEQYF. In DNA, the CDR3 is TGCAGTGCTAGCATGCAAGTCGGGACTCTTTCCCACGAGCAGTACTTC.

On this clonotype: A much larger clone lies a single base off, so this may be a read error. The V gene is TRBV19, the J gene TRBJ2-3; D may be TRBD2 (6 bases). V lost 11 bases and J lost 4, with 16 bases in between. The germline CDR1 and CDR2 sequences are LNHDA and SQIVND (reference sequence). This CDR3 has 13 residues. CDR3 loop: CAWSSSDPDTQYF. The DNA for the CDR3 is TGTGCCTGGTCCTCTAGCGACCCAGATACGCAGTATTTT.

This clonotype was counted many times. The rearrangement joins TRBV18 to TRBJ2-3, with 7 bases aligning to TRBD2. Germline loops: CDR1 KGHSH, CDR2 LQKENI. The CDR3 runs 18 residues. V trimming: 3 bases; J trimming: 0 bases; junction bases outside the gene matches: 12. The CDR3 bases are TGTGCCAGCTCACCCACTCTCTGGCGGGAGCGCAGCACAGATACGCAGTATTTT. This gives the protein CASSPTLWRERSTDTQYF.

This clonotype was recorded many times. V is TRBV7-9 and J is TRBJ2-1, with a weak D call TRBD2 (7 bases). CDR1 is SEHNR and CDR2 is FQNEAQ in the germline V gene (reference sequence). The CDR3 is 17 amino acids. V was clipped by 4 bases and J by 5 bases, with 21 bases between them. The DNA for the CDR3 is TGTGCCAGCAGCTCGGTCGGGGGCATTGGGGGGGACAATGAGCAGTTCTTC. Encoded protein: CASSSVGGIGGDNEQFF.

This clonotype was detected ten times or more. V usage is TRBV20-1 and J usage is TRBJ2-7, with a weak D call TRBD2 (5 bases). Germline lookup yields CDR1 DFQATT and CDR2 SNEGSKA (reference sequence). This CDR3 comprises 17 residues. V lost 1 base to trimming and J lost 5 bases, with 24 bases between them. The CDR3 DNA sequence: TGCAGTGCTAGAGTTCCTAGTGCGCGGGTGGCTCTACACGAGCAGTACTTC. This translates into CSARVPSARVALHEQYF.

This clonotype occurred many times. The chain is built from TRBV7-6 and TRBJ1-4; 11 positions match TRBD1. The CDR3 is made up of 14 amino acids. Germline V gene lookup returns CDR1 SGHVS and CDR2 FNYEAQ. V was clipped by 3 bases and J by 6 bases; unmatched bases: 0. The CDR3 bases are TGTGCCAGCAGCTTGGGACAGGGGGATGAAAAACTGTTTTTT. It codes for CASSLGQGDEKLFF.

This clonotype was detected ten times or more. The gene calls are TRBV2 and TRBJ2-3; 10 nucleotides align to TRBD1. The CDR3 length is 14 residues. The V and J ends lost 7 bases and 1 base, in that order; junction bases with no gene match: 2. Germline CDR1 SNHLY, CDR2 FYNNEI. In DNA form, the CDR3 reads TGTGCCAGCAACGGACAGGGGGGCACAGATACGCAGTATTTT. It is translated as CASNGQGGTDTQYF.

This clonotype has a count of ten or more. The chain links TRBV5-1 to TRBJ2-1; 10 bases are shared with TRBD1. The CDR3 is made up of 16 amino acids. The ends lost 0 bases at V and 7 bases at J; junction bases unmatched: 7. The V gene's germline CDR1 is SGHRS and CDR2 YFSETQ. The CDR3 DNA is TGCGCCAGCAGCTTGGAAGGACAGGGGGTTTTTAATGAGCAGTTCTTC. Protein: CASSLEGQGVFNEQFF.

In this sample, this clonotype turned up a few times. This sequence joins TRBV30 and TRBJ1-5; possibly TRBD1 for D (5 bases). Germline V gives CDR1 GTSNPN, CDR2 SVGIG (reference sequence). V lost 0 bases, J lost 0 bases, and 24 bases lay in between. This CDR3 has 20 amino acids. CDR3 amino acids: CAWSVLRGTAPCNSNQPQHF. The DNA of the CDR3 is TGTGCCTGGAGTGTATTGAGGGGAACCGCTCCTTGTAATAGCAATCAGCCCCAGCATTTT.

This clonotype came up many times. The V and J genes are TRBV15 and TRBJ1-5; possibly TRBD1 for D (5 bases). This CDR3 comprises 15 residues. Germline CDR1 reads LNHNV; CDR2 reads YYDKDF (reference sequence). V lost 0 bases to trimming and J lost 6 bases, with 12 bases between them. The CDR3 bases are TGTGCCACCAGCAGAGACAAAGGGACGACTCAGCCCCAGCATTTT. This translates into CATSRDKGTTQPQHF. The entire variable domain, with the rest obtained from reference TRBV15 and TRBJ1-5, is as follows: DAMVIQNPRYQVTQFGKPVTLSCSQTLNHNVMYWYQQKSSQAPKLLFHYYDKDFNNEADTPDNFQSRRPNTSFCFLDIRSPGLGDTAMYLCATSRDKGTTQPQHFGDGTRLSIL.

This clonotype came up many times. The rearrangement uses TRBV5-5 and TRBJ1-3; D uncertain. V lost 0 bases and J 0 bases, leaving 7 bases between the germline ends. The V gene's germline CDR1 is SGHKS and CDR2 YYEKEE (reference sequence). CDR3 length: 15 residues. The CDR3 bases are TGTGCCAGCAGCTTGGACAGCGACTCTGGAAACACCATATATTTT. Translating it yields CASSLDSDSGNTIYF.

At least ten counts were recorded for this clonotype. This sequence joins TRBV3-1 and TRBJ2-1; no firm D call. Deletions cut 1 base from V and 10 bases from J, with 8 bases between. The length of the CDR3 is 12 residues. Germline assignment: CDR1 LGHDT and CDR2 YNNKEL (reference sequence). Here the CDR3 DNA reads TGTGCCAGCAGCCAAGTTCCCCGCGAGCAGTTCTTC. It is translated as CASSQVPREQFF.

This clonotype came up a few times. The V and J genes are TRBV3-1 and TRBJ1-1; D might be TRBD1 (5 bases). V lost 1 base to trimming and J lost 8 bases, with 11 bases between them. CDR1 is LGHDT, CDR2 YNNKEL, per germline (reference sequence). The CDR3 totals 13 residues. The CDR3 loop reads CASSQAGQPEAFF. In nucleotides, the CDR3 is TGTGCCAGCAGCCAAGCGGGGCAACCAGAAGCTTTCTTT.

This clonotype was observed a handful of times. This could be a read error, since a much larger clone is one nucleotide away. Because the CDR3 is missing its conserved closing phenylalanine or tryptophan, this is likely a read error. V is TRBV7-2 and J is TRBJ1-3; D gene uncertain. The CDR3 runs 15 residues. Trimming removed 3 bases from V and 0 bases from J, with 9 bases in between. Germline lookup yields CDR1 SGHTA and CDR2 FQGNSA. This chain's CDR3 is CASSFGSGSGNTIYS. CDR3 nucleotide sequence: TGTGCCAGCAGCTTCGGATCTGGCTCTGGAAACACCATATATTCT.

With regard to this clonotype: Its ends do not fully match the called genes, so a read error is possible. This chain uses TRBV3-1 with TRBJ2-2, with D tentatively TRBD2 (6 bases). The CDR3 extends over 14 amino acids. Germline-derived CDR1 and CDR2 are LGHDT and YNNKEL (reference sequence). The CDR3 DNA sequence: TGTGCCAGCAGCCAAGATATCGGAAACGGGGGGCTGTTTTTT. This translates into CASSQDIGNGGLFF.

The rearrangement uses TRBV28 and TRBJ2-7; D might be TRBD2 (5 bases). The CDR3 consists of 12 residues. Germline V gene lookup returns CDR1 MDHEN and CDR2 SYDVKM. Trimming took 5 bases from V and 5 from J, leaving 10 bases between them. The CDR3 loop is CASSTEGHEQYF. In DNA, the CDR3 is TGTGCCAGCAGTACTGAGGGCCACGAGCAGTACTTC.

This clonotype has ten or more counts. V gene TRBV19 combines with J gene TRBJ2-2; 7 bases agree with TRBD2. This CDR3 region has 16 residues. Germline loops: CDR1 LNHDA, CDR2 SQIVND (reference sequence). Unmatched junction bases numbered 8, after V lost 3 bases and J lost 4 bases. The CDR3 loop is CASSMGASGGTGELFF. The CDR3 DNA sequence: TGTGCCAGTAGTATGGGCGCTAGCGGAGGCACCGGGGAGCTGTTTTTT.

This clonotype was seen repeatedly, ten times or more. J is TRBJ2-7 and V is TRBV18, with D tentatively TRBD2 (5 bases). Germline CDR1 and CDR2: KGHSH and LQKENI. The CDR3 is 12 residues long. V was clipped by 8 bases and J by 7 bases, with 15 bases between them. CDR3 sequence (DNA): TGTGCCAGCACGAGCCTCAGCGGAGAGCAGTACTTC. Translating gives CASTSLSGEQYF.

At least ten counts were recorded for this clonotype. The DNA of the CDR3 is TGCAGGGCCGGGACTAGCGGCTCCTACGAGCAGTACTTC. Its protein product is CRAGTSGSYEQYF. This sequence joins TRBV20-1 and TRBJ2-7, with TRBD2 identical over 11 bases. CDR1 and CDR2 from the germline V gene are DFQATT and SNEGSKA (reference sequence). The CDR3 consists of 13 residues.

The rearrangement uses TRBV3-1 and TRBJ2-1; 12 nucleotides match TRBD2. With V trimmed by 0 bases and J by 7 bases, 1 base remained unmatched. Germline CDR1 is LGHDT and CDR2 is YNNKEL (reference sequence). The CDR3 consists of 15 residues. The chain's CDR3 is CASSQDGTSGNEQFF. The CDR3 nucleotides read TGTGCCAGCAGCCAAGATGGGACTAGCGGGAATGAGCAGTTCTTC.

The sample holds many counts of this clonotype. The chain links TRBV7-9 to TRBJ2-5; 12 bases are shared with TRBD2. CDR3 length: 18 amino acids. V gave up 2 bases and J gave up 5 bases; unmatched junction bases: 12. The germline CDR1 and CDR2 sequences are SEHNR and FQNEAQ (reference sequence). CDR3: CASSLRESTSGRRETQYF. The DNA of the CDR3 is TGTGCCAGCAGCTTACGGGAGTCGACTAGCGGGAGAAGGGAGACCCAGTACTTC. Drawing the rest from reference TRBV7-9 and TRBJ2-5, the complete variable domain is DTGVSQNPRHKITKRGQNVTFRCDPISEHNRLYWYRQTLGQGPEFLTYFQNEAQLEKSRLLSDRFSAERPKGSFSTLEIQRTEQGDSAMYLCASSLRESTSGRRETQYFGPGTRLLVL.

This clonotype was seen at least ten times. The rearrangement joins TRBV24-1 to TRBJ2-3, with 9 nucleotides matching TRBD2. After removal of 2 bases from V and 0 bases from J, the junction contained 8 bases not matched to a gene. Per germline, CDR1 KGHDR and CDR2 SFDVKD. This CDR3 is 18 amino acids long. CDR3 nucleotide sequence: TGTGCCACCAGTGATTCCCCTGGACTAGCGCATAGCACAGATACGCAGTATTTT. Translated, it gives CATSDSPGLAHSTDTQYF.

Turning to this clonotype: This may come from a read error, since a much larger clone is one base off. This rearrangement joins TRBV19 to TRBJ2-7; 9 bases align to TRBD2. From germline, CDR1 is LNHDA and CDR2 SQIVND (reference sequence). Unmatched junction bases numbered 7, after V lost 7 bases and J lost 6 bases. The CDR3 covers 13 residues. The CDR3 reads CASKTSGDCEQYF. Here the CDR3 DNA reads TGTGCCAGTAAGACTAGCGGTGACTGCGAGCAGTACTTC.

This clonotype was recorded at least ten times. The CDR3 DNA sequence: TGCAGTACCGTTGTAGACGAGCAGTTCTTC. Amino acids: CSTVVDEQFF. The chain joins TRBV20-1 to TRBJ2-1, with D uncertain. The CDR3 sequence is 10 residues long. Trimming took off 8 bases at V and 10 bases at J, with 12 bases between the two ends. Per germline, CDR1 DFQATT and CDR2 SNEGSKA (reference sequence).

Ten or more counts support this clonotype. The chain carries TRBV20-1 and TRBJ2-3, with 14 positions matching TRBD2. J lost 9 bases, V lost 0 bases, and 2 bases had no gene match. The germline V gene has CDR1 DFQATT and CDR2 SNEGSKA (reference sequence). The CDR3 runs 14 residues. The CDR3 here is CSAREGTSGSTQYF. The CDR3 DNA sequence: TGCAGTGCTAGAGAGGGGACTAGCGGGAGCACGCAGTATTTT.

This clonotype appeared many times. The genes are TRBV12-3 or TRBV12-4 and TRBJ2-1, with D perhaps TRBD2 (5 bases). Trimming removed 7 bases from V and 6 bases from J, with 19 bases in between. The CDR3 has 15 residues. CDR3 coding DNA: TGTGCCAGCACCCGGACTCCAACCTCGGGCAATGAGCAGTTCTTC. Protein product: CASTRTPTSGNEQFF.

This clonotype was seen ten or more times. The rearrangement joins TRBV19 to TRBJ2-3; 9 bases line up with TRBD2. CDR3 length: 15 amino acids. Germline loops: CDR1 LNHDA, CDR2 SQIVND (reference sequence). J lost 6 bases, V lost 3 bases, and 7 bases had no gene match. The CDR3 protein is CASSIGGRAGDTQYF. The CDR3 nucleotides read TGTGCCAGTAGTATCGGCGGGAGGGCCGGGGATACGCAGTATTTT.

This clonotype was seen only a few times. Here the CDR3 DNA reads TGTGCCAGCAGCGGAGGAGGGGCGTTCGGGGAAAAACTGTTTTTT. It specifies CASSGGGAFGEKLFF. V gene TRBV5-5 combines with J gene TRBJ1-4; possibly TRBD1 for D (5 bases). Germline-derived CDR1 and CDR2 are SGHKS and YYEKEE (reference sequence). The V end was cut by 4 bases, the J end by 8 bases, with 18 bases between. This CDR3 comprises 15 residues.

This clonotype has more than one count but fewer than ten. The V call is TRBV19, the J call TRBJ1-3; D ambiguous. V was clipped by 6 bases and J by 12 bases, with 18 bases between them. CDR1 and CDR2 from the germline V gene are LNHDA and SQIVND (reference sequence). The CDR3 is 13 residues long. The CDR3 sequence: CASSKRTVLGIYF. The CDR3 nucleotides are TGTGCCAGTAGCAAACGGACGGTCCTCGGCATATATTTT.

In its sample, this clonotype was seen many times. This chain links TRBV5-8 with TRBJ2-6, with 10 nucleotides matching TRBD1. The length of the CDR3 is 17 residues. CDR1 is SGHTS, CDR2 YDEGEE, per germline. V shed 3 bases and J 2 bases; nucleotides not matched to a gene: 5. This CDR3 reads CASSWDRGSAGANVLTF. The DNA for the CDR3 is TGTGCCAGCAGCTGGGACAGGGGCTCAGCTGGGGCCAACGTCCTGACTTTC.

As to this clonotype: A much larger clone is a single base away; this may be a read error. The rearrangement joins TRBV10-2 to TRBJ2-7; D may be TRBD2 (6 bases). Germline CDR1 WSHSY, CDR2 SAAADI. There are 12 residues in the CDR3. Trimming pared 4 bases from V and 5 bases from J, leaving 9 bases between. The CDR3 DNA follows: TGCGCCAGCAGTGGGGACTTCGACGAGCAGTACTTC. It specifies CASSGDFDEQYF.